Included here is one T cell receptor (beta chain) sequence, with context. The sample comes from a study of blood T cell repertoires in COVID-19. Profiling relied on immunoSEQ multiplex PCR, and the TCRdb table lists in-frame clones only, not all of them. This table holds about 350,000 clones, about 89% found once. The TCR comes from a woman between 50 and 59 years old with COVID-19, enrolled during active disease. Sequenced: peripheral blood.

The CDR3 here is CASSYAGQETQYF. The CDR3 DNA reads as TGTGCCAGCAGTTACGCAGGCCAAGAGACCCAGTACTTC. The chain is built from TRBV6-5 and TRBJ2-5; D is uncertain. Germline V gene sequence: CDR1 MNHEY, CDR2 SVGAGI. The CDR3 loop spans 13 amino acids. The V and J ends lost 2 bases and 1 base respectively, with 5 bases between them.